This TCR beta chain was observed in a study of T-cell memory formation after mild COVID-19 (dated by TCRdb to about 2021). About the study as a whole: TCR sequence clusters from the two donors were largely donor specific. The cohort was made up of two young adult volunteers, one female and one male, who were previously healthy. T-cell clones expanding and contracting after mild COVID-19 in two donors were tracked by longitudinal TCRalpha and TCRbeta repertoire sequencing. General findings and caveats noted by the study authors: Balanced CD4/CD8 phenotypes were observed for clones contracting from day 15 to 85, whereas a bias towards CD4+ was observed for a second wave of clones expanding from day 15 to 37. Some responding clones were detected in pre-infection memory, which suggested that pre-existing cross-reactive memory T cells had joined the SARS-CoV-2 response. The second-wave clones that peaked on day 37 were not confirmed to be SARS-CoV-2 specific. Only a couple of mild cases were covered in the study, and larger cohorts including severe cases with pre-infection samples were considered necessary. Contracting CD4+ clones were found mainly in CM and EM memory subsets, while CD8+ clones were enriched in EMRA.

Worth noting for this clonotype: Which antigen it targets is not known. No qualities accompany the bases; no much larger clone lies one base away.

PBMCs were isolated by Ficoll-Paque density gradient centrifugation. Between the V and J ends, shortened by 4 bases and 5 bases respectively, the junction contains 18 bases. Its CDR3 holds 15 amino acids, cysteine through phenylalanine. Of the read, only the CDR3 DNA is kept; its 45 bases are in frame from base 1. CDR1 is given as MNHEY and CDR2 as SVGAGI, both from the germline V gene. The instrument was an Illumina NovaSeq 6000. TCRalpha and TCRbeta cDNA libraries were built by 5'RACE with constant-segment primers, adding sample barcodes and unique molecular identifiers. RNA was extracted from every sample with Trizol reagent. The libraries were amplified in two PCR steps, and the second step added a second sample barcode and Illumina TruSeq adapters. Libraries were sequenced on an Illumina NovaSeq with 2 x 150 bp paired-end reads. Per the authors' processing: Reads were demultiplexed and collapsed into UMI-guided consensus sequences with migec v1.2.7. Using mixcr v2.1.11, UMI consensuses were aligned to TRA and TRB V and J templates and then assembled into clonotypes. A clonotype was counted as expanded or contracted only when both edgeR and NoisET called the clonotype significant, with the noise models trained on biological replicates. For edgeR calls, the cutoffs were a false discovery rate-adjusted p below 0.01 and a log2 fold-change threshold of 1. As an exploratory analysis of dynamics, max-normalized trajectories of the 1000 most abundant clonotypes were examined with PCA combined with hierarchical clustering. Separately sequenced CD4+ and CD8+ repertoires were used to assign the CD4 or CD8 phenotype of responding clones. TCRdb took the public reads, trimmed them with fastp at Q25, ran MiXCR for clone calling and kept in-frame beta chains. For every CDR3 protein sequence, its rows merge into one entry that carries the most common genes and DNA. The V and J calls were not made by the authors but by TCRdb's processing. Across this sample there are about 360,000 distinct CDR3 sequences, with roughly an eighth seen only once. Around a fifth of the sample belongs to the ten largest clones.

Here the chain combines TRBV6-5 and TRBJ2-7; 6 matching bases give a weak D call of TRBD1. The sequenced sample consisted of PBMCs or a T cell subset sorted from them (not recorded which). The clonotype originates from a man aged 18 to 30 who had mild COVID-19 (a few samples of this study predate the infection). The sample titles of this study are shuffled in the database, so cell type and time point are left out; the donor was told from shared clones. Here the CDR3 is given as CASSSPGTPPDEQYF. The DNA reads TGTGCCAGCAGTTCGCCCGGGACACCGCCTGACGAGCAGTACTTC.